Listed below are T cell receptor beta chains from one sample, sequenced in a study of T-cell reconstitution after alpha-beta-depleted transplantation in children. One entry per CDR3 protein results from TCRdb running MiXCR on the PCR reads. Counted here are hundreds of thousands of distinct CDR3 sequences, 9.9% occurring once; the ten biggest clones make up around 9.1%. This material consisted of PBMCs from the stem cell graft donor, taken from the stem cell graft. The source of these receptors is a human donor who donated a stem cell graft to a child with SCID. CDR3s include the opening cysteine and the closing phenylalanine or tryptophan. The order of the fields is J gene, D gene, clone size, V gene, CDR3 protein, CDR3 DNA. The D gene is left open where the match is weak. Some rows have no size entry. The others give once, few or many, or a class for an expanded clone.

J gene: TRBJ1-2
D gene: TRBD1
clone size: few
V gene: TRBV9
CDR3 protein: CASSPGQGSLGYGYTF
CDR3 DNA: TGTGCCAGCAGCCCAGGACAGGGCTCCCTAGGCTATGGCTACACCTTC

J gene: TRBJ2-1
D gene: NA
clone size: NA
V gene: TRBV11-1
CDR3 protein: CASSRGGGVPPRYNEQFF
CDR3 DNA: TGTGCCAGCAGCCGCGGCGGCGGGGTCCCCCCGCGATACAATGAGCAGTTCTTC

J gene: TRBJ2-7
D gene: NA
clone size: NA
V gene: TRBV10-3
CDR3 protein: CAISDTEGLYSFYEQYF
CDR3 DNA: TGTGCCATCAGTGATACGGAGGGGCTTTATAGTTTCTACGAGCAGTACTTC

J gene: TRBJ2-1
D gene: NA
clone size: many
V gene: TRBV7-9
CDR3 protein: CASSLNVALGEQFF
CDR3 DNA: TGTGCCAGCAGCTTAAATGTCGCTCTGGGTGAGCAGTTCTTC

J gene: TRBJ2-2
D gene: NA
clone size: NA
V gene: TRBV20-1
CDR3 protein: CSAIARNTGELFF
CDR3 DNA: TGCAGTGCTATAGCCCGGAACACCGGGGAGCTGTTTTTT

J gene: TRBJ2-3
D gene: TRBD2
clone size: NA
V gene: TRBV29-1
CDR3 protein: CSVEGLAGPADTQYF
CDR3 DNA: TGCAGCGTTGAAGGACTAGCGGGGCCTGCAGATACGCAGTATTTT

J gene: TRBJ2-5
D gene: NA
clone size: NA
V gene: TRBV2
CDR3 protein: CASSQGTRGETQYF
CDR3 DNA: TGTGCCAGCAGTCAAGGGACGAGGGGAGAGACCCAGTACTTC

J gene: TRBJ2-3
D gene: NA
clone size: many
V gene: TRBV3-1
CDR3 protein: CASSQGQNTQYF
CDR3 DNA: TGTGCCAGCAGCCAAGGACAAAATACGCAGTATTTT

J gene: TRBJ2-7
D gene: NA
clone size: few
V gene: TRBV12-3/TRBV12-4
CDR3 protein: CASRRTGVDYEQYF
CDR3 DNA: TGTGCCAGCAGGCGAACAGGAGTAGACTACGAGCAGTACTTC

J gene: TRBJ1-1
D gene: NA
clone size: many
V gene: TRBV9
CDR3 protein: CASSVATDNTEAFF
CDR3 DNA: TGTGCCAGCAGCGTAGCAACAGATAACACTGAAGCTTTCTTT

J gene: TRBJ2-1
D gene: NA
clone size: few
V gene: TRBV10-1
CDR3 protein: CASSPTWGGSDNEQFF
CDR3 DNA: TGCGCCAGCAGCCCAACGTGGGGGGGCAGCGACAATGAGCAGTTCTTC

J gene: TRBJ2-7
D gene: NA
clone size: few
V gene: TRBV29-1
CDR3 protein: CSVVEGTHEQYF
CDR3 DNA: TGCAGCGTTGTGGAAGGGACCCACGAGCAGTACTTC

J gene: TRBJ1-6
D gene: NA
clone size: NA
V gene: TRBV27
CDR3 protein: CASSLKQVHASPLHF
CDR3 DNA: TGTGCCAGCAGTTTAAAACAGGTTCATGCTTCACCCCTCCACTTT

J gene: TRBJ2-7
D gene: NA
clone size: many
V gene: TRBV12-3/TRBV12-4
CDR3 protein: CASSFYNEQYF
CDR3 DNA: TGTGCCAGCAGTTTTTATAACGAGCAGTACTTC

J gene: TRBJ2-1
D gene: NA
clone size: NA
V gene: TRBV12-5
CDR3 protein: CASAWLGASYNEQFF
CDR3 DNA: TGTGCTAGTGCCTGGCTGGGGGCGTCCTACAATGAGCAGTTCTTC

J gene: TRBJ1-2
D gene: NA
clone size: NA
V gene: TRBV7-2
CDR3 protein: CASSRRGTDGYTF
CDR3 DNA: TGTGCCAGCAGCCGTAGAGGGACGGATGGCTACACCTTC

J gene: TRBJ1-2
D gene: NA
clone size: NA
V gene: TRBV10-3
CDR3 protein: CAISESGQIYGYTF
CDR3 DNA: TGTGCCATCAGTGAGTCGGGGCAGATCTATGGCTACACCTTC

J gene: TRBJ2-1
D gene: TRBD1
clone size: NA
V gene: TRBV15
CDR3 protein: CATKQDRRNEQFF
CDR3 DNA: TGTGCCACCAAGCAGGACAGGAGGAATGAGCAGTTCTTC

J gene: TRBJ2-7
D gene: TRBD1
clone size: NA
V gene: TRBV7-2
CDR3 protein: CASSNQGVYGLVYF
CDR3 DNA: TGTGCCAGCAGCAACCAGGGGGTTTACGGTTTAGTGTACTTC

J gene: TRBJ1-4
D gene: TRBD1
clone size: NA
V gene: TRBV7-9
CDR3 protein: CASSPSTGGYEKLFF
CDR3 DNA: TGTGCCAGCAGCCCATCGACAGGGGGTTATGAAAAACTGTTTTTT

J gene: TRBJ2-5
D gene: NA
clone size: NA
V gene: TRBV20-1
CDR3 protein: CSASERQLTNQETKYF
CDR3 DNA: TGCAGTGCTAGCGAGCGACAGCTTACAAACCAAGAGACCAAGTACTTC

J gene: TRBJ1-1
D gene: TRBD1
clone size: many
V gene: TRBV6-1
CDR3 protein: CASSATGTLNTEAFF
CDR3 DNA: TGTGCCAGCAGTGCGACAGGGACTTTGAACACTGAAGCTTTCTTT

J gene: TRBJ2-7
D gene: NA
clone size: NA
V gene: TRBV5-1
CDR3 protein: CASTGLLSYEQYF
CDR3 DNA: TGCGCCAGCACAGGCCTCCTCTCCTACGAGCAGTACTTC

J gene: TRBJ2-5
D gene: NA
clone size: NA
V gene: TRBV5-1
CDR3 protein: CASRDSQETQYF
CDR3 DNA: TGCGCCAGCAGAGACAGCCAAGAGACCCAGTACTTC

J gene: TRBJ2-5
D gene: NA
clone size: NA
V gene: TRBV9
CDR3 protein: CASSPTGTEYF
CDR3 DNA: TGTGCCAGCAGCCCTACCGGGACTGAGTACTTC

J gene: TRBJ2-2
D gene: NA
clone size: few
V gene: TRBV3-1
CDR3 protein: CASSQDGQGVHTGELFF
CDR3 DNA: TGTGCCAGCAGCCAAGATGGACAAGGAGTACACACCGGGGAGCTGTTTTTT

J gene: TRBJ2-7
D gene: NA
clone size: few
V gene: TRBV7-9
CDR3 protein: CASTPGATLEQYF
CDR3 DNA: TGTGCCAGCACCCCCGGGGCCACCCTCGAGCAGTACTTC

J gene: TRBJ2-3
D gene: TRBD2
clone size: few
V gene: TRBV7-3
CDR3 protein: CASSPGLAGGPGTDTQYF
CDR3 DNA: TGTGCCAGCAGCCCGGGACTAGCGGGGGGGCCAGGCACAGATACGCAGTATTTT

J gene: TRBJ2-5
D gene: TRBD1
clone size: few
V gene: TRBV7-6
CDR3 protein: CASSNAGTGIGETQYF
CDR3 DNA: TGTGCCAGCAGTAATGCCGGGACAGGGATTGGTGAGACCCAGTACTTC

J gene: TRBJ2-3
D gene: NA
clone size: few
V gene: TRBV11-3
CDR3 protein: CASSTGGTTGTDTQYF
CDR3 DNA: TGTGCCAGCAGCACCGGAGGTACAACTGGCACAGATACGCAGTATTTT

J gene: TRBJ2-1
D gene: NA
clone size: NA
V gene: TRBV6-2/TRBV6-3
CDR3 protein: CARRADMGVKALSSYNEQFF
CDR3 DNA: TGTGCCAGACGGGCCGACATGGGGGTAAAAGCCTTGAGCTCCTACAATGAGCAGTTCTTC

J gene: TRBJ2-7
D gene: TRBD1
clone size: NA
V gene: TRBV29-1
CDR3 protein: CSVIIVGQGNPYEQYF
CDR3 DNA: TGCAGCGTCATTATAGTAGGACAGGGGAATCCCTACGAGCAGTACTTC

J gene: TRBJ2-3
D gene: NA
clone size: many
V gene: TRBV14
CDR3 protein: CASSPVDQWTHFTDTQYF
CDR3 DNA: TGTGCCAGCAGCCCAGTAGATCAGTGGACTCACTTCACAGATACGCAGTATTTT

J gene: TRBJ2-1
D gene: TRBD2
clone size: few
V gene: TRBV20-1
CDR3 protein: CSVNGGAYEQFF
CDR3 DNA: TGCAGTGTGAACGGGGGGGCTTATGAGCAGTTCTTC

J gene: TRBJ2-7
D gene: NA
clone size: NA
V gene: TRBV11-2
CDR3 protein: CASSLEVGRVPSYEQYF
CDR3 DNA: TGTGCCAGCAGCTTAGAGGTGGGCAGGGTCCCTTCCTACGAGCAGTACTTC

J gene: TRBJ2-5
D gene: TRBD2
clone size: NA
V gene: TRBV6-2/TRBV6-3
CDR3 protein: CASSHPPAGTSSGTQYF
CDR3 DNA: TGTGCCAGCAGTCACCCCCCCGCCGGGACTAGCAGCGGGACCCAGTACTTC

J gene: TRBJ2-5
D gene: NA
clone size: NA
V gene: TRBV27
CDR3 protein: CASSSRRRDRETQYF
CDR3 DNA: TGTGCCAGCAGTTCGCGACGCAGGGATCGAGAGACCCAGTACTTC

J gene: TRBJ1-4
D gene: NA
clone size: few
V gene: TRBV5-6
CDR3 protein: CASSLSRGREKLFF
CDR3 DNA: TGTGCCAGCAGCTTGAGCAGAGGAAGGGAAAAACTGTTTTTT

J gene: TRBJ2-2
D gene: TRBD2
clone size: many
V gene: TRBV12-3/TRBV12-4
CDR3 protein: CASSFATSGVTGELFF
CDR3 DNA: TGTGCCAGCAGTTTCGCGACTAGCGGGGTCACCGGGGAGCTGTTTTTT

J gene: TRBJ1-3
D gene: NA
clone size: NA
V gene: TRBV27
CDR3 protein: CASTSTAAGNTIYF
CDR3 DNA: TGTGCCAGCACCTCGACAGCAGCTGGAAACACCATATATTTT

J gene: TRBJ2-3
D gene: TRBD2
clone size: NA
V gene: TRBV4-1
CDR3 protein: CASSQVWGLALTDTQYF
CDR3 DNA: TGCGCCAGCAGCCAAGTGTGGGGACTAGCCCTCACAGATACGCAGTATTTT

J gene: TRBJ1-1
D gene: NA
clone size: NA
V gene: TRBV5-1
CDR3 protein: CASSLVAASVKTEAFF
CDR3 DNA: TGCGCCAGCAGCTTGGTGGCAGCGAGTGTGAAGACTGAAGCTTTCTTT

J gene: TRBJ2-2
D gene: NA
clone size: NA
V gene: TRBV20-1
CDR3 protein: CSARGVVPWIGELFF
CDR3 DNA: TGCAGTGCTAGAGGGGTCGTACCCTGGATCGGGGAGCTGTTTTTT

J gene: TRBJ2-3
D gene: NA
clone size: NA
V gene: TRBV7-9
CDR3 protein: CASSLAAGRLTDTQYF
CDR3 DNA: TGTGCCAGCAGCTTAGCGGCGGGGAGGCTCACAGATACGCAGTATTTT

J gene: TRBJ2-4
D gene: NA
clone size: NA
V gene: TRBV20-1
CDR3 protein: CSALLPGQMSKNIQYF
CDR3 DNA: TGCAGTGCTTTACTACCGGGACAAATGTCCAAAAACATTCAGTACTTC

J gene: TRBJ2-7
D gene: TRBD2
clone size: few
V gene: TRBV9
CDR3 protein: CASSVGGGGAYEQYF
CDR3 DNA: TGTGCCAGCAGCGTAGGAGGCGGGGGAGCCTACGAGCAGTACTTC

J gene: TRBJ2-7
D gene: TRBD1
clone size: few
V gene: TRBV20-1
CDR3 protein: CSANQGVGEYEQYF
CDR3 DNA: TGCAGTGCTAACCAGGGGGTGGGGGAATACGAGCAGTACTTC

J gene: TRBJ2-7
D gene: NA
clone size: NA
V gene: TRBV9
CDR3 protein: CASSVAWTDDYEQYF
CDR3 DNA: TGTGCCAGCAGCGTAGCCTGGACTGATGACTACGAGCAGTACTTC

J gene: TRBJ1-1
D gene: NA
clone size: NA
V gene: TRBV12-5
CDR3 protein: CASGEGQGPEAFF
CDR3 DNA: TGTGCTAGTGGGGAGGGGCAGGGACCCGAAGCTTTCTTT

J gene: TRBJ2-2
D gene: NA
clone size: few
V gene: TRBV11-3
CDR3 protein: CASRRGGQNTGELFF
CDR3 DNA: TGTGCCAGCAGACGAGGGGGACAGAACACCGGGGAGCTGTTTTTT

J gene: TRBJ2-3
D gene: NA
clone size: few
V gene: TRBV10-3
CDR3 protein: CAISDGTDTQYF
CDR3 DNA: TGTGCCATCAGTGACGGAACAGATACGCAGTATTTT

J gene: TRBJ2-3
D gene: NA
clone size: many
V gene: TRBV7-9
CDR3 protein: CASSSQGDTQYF
CDR3 DNA: TGTGCCAGCAGCTCCCAGGGAGATACGCAGTATTTT

J gene: TRBJ2-7
D gene: NA
clone size: NA
V gene: TRBV7-9
CDR3 protein: CASSPPGGGLFEYF
CDR3 DNA: TGTGCCAGCAGCCCACCCGGCGGGGGCCTATTTGAGTACTTC

J gene: TRBJ2-3
D gene: NA
clone size: few
V gene: TRBV27
CDR3 protein: CASSPKSVPREDTQYF
CDR3 DNA: TGTGCCAGCTCCCCTAAATCGGTCCCGAGGGAAGATACGCAGTATTTT

J gene: TRBJ2-3
D gene: NA
clone size: few
V gene: TRBV5-1
CDR3 protein: CASSFAFGTQYF
CDR3 DNA: TGCGCCAGCAGCTTCGCCTTCGGTACGCAGTATTTT

J gene: TRBJ1-1
D gene: NA
clone size: NA
V gene: TRBV9
CDR3 protein: CASSALLRGSTEAFF
CDR3 DNA: TGTGCCAGCAGCGCTTTACTCAGGGGAAGTACTGAAGCTTTCTTT

J gene: TRBJ1-5
D gene: NA
clone size: NA
V gene: TRBV7-2
CDR3 protein: CASSFAGTTNQPQHF
CDR3 DNA: TGTGCCAGCAGCTTTGCCGGGACCACCAATCAGCCCCAGCATTTT